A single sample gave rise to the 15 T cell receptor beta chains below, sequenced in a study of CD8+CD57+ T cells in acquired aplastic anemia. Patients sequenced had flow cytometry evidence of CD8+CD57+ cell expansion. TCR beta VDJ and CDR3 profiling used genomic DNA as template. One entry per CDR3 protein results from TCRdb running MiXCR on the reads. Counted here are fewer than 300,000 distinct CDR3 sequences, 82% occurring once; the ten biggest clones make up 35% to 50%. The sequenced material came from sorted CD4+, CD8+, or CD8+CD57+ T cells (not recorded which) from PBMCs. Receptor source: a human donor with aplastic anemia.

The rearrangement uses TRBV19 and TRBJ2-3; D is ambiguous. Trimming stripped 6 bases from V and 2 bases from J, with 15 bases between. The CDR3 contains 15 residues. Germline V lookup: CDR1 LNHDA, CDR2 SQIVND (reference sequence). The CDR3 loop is CASRLTNAITDTQYF. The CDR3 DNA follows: TGTGCCAGTAGGCTGACGAACGCTATCACAGATACGCAGTATTTT.

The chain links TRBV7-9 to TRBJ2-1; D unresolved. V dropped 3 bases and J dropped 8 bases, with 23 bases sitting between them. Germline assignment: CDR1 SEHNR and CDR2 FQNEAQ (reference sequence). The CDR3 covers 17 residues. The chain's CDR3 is CASSLAWGPDTQYEQFF. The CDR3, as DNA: TGTGCCAGCAGCTTGGCGTGGGGTCCCGATACGCAGTATGAGCAGTTCTTC.

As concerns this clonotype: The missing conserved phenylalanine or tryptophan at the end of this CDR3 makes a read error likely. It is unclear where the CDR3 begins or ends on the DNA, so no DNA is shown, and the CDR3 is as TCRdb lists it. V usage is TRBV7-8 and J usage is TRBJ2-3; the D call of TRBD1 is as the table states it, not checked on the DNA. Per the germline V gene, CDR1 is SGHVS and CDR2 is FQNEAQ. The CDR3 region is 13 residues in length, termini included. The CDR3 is CASRGGGGRTLKL.

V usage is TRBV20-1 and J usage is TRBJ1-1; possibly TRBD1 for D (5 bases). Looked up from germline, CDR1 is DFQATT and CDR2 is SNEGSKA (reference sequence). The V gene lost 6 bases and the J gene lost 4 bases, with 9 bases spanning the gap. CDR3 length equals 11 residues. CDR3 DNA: TGCAGTGCCAGGGAGGGCACTGAAGCTTTCTTT. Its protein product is CSAREGTEAFF.

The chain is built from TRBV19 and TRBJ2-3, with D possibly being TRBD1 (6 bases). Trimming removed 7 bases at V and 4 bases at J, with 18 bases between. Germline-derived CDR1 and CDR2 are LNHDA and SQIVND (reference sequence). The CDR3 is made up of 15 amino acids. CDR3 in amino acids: CASKMAGVSPDTQYF. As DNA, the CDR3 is TGTGCCAGTAAGATGGCAGGGGTCTCTCCAGATACGCAGTATTTT.

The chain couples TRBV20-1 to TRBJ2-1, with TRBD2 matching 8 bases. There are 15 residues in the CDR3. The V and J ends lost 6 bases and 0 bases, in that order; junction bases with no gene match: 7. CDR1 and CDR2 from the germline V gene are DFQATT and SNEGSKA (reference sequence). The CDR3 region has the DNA TGCAGTGCCAGTAGCGGGGCAAGCTCCTACAATGAGCAGTTCTTC. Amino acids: CSASSGASSYNEQFF.

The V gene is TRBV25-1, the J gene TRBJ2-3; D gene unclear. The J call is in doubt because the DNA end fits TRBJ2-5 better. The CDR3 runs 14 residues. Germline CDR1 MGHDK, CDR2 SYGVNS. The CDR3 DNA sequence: TGTGCCAGCAGTGCCGGACGCAACACGGATACCCAGTACTTC. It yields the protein CASSAGRNTDTQYF.

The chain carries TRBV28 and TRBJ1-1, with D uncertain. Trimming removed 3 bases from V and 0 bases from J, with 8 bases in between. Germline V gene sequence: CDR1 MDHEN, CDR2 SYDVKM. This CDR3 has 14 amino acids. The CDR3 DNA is TGTGCCAGCAGTTTGACGCGGGTGAACACTGAAGCTTTCTTT. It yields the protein CASSLTRVNTEAFF.

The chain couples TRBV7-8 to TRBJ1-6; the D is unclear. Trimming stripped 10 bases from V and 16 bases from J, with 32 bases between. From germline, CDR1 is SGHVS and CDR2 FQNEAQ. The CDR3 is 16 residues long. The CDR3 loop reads CATSLGLAGGDQYLHF. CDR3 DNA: TGTGCCACCAGTCTTGGACTAGCGGGCGGTGATCAGTATCTCCACTTT.

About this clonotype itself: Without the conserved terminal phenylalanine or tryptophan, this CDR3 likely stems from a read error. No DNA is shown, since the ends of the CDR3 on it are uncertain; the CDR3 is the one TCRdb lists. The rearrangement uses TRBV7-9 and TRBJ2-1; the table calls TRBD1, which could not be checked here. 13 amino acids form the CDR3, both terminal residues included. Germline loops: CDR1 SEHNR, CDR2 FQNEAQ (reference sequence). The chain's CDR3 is CAGQGARDTQYFV.

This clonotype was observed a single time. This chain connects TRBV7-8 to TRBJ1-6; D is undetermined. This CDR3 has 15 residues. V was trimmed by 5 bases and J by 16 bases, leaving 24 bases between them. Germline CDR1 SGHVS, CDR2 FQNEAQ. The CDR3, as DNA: TGTGCCAGCAGCCTTTCGTATCGACCCGATACACAGCTCCACTTT. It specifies CASSLSYRPDTQLHF.

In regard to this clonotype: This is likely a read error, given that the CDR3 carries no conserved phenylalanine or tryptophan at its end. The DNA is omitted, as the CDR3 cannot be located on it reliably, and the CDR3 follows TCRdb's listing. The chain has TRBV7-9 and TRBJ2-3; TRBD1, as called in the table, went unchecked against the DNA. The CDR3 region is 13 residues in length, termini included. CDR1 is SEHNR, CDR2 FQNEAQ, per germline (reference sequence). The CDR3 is CASGDGGIDTKYY.

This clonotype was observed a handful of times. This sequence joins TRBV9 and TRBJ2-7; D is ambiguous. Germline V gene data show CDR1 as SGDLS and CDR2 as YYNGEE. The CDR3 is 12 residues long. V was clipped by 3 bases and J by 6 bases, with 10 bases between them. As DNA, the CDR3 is TGTGCCAGCAGCGCAAAGGGTGGCGAGCAGTACTTC. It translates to CASSAKGGEQYF.

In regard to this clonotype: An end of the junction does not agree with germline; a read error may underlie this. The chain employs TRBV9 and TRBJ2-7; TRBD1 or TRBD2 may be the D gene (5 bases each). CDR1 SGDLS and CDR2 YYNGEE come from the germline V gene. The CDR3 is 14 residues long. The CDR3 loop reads CATSGRGARYEQYF. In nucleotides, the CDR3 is TGTGCCACCAGCGGCCGGGGCGCCCGCTATGAGCAGTACTTC.

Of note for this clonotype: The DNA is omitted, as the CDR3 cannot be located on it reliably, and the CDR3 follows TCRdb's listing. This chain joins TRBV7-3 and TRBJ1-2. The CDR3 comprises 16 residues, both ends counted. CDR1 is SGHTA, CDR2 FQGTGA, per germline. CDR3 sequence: CASSSSSGELFFGYTF.